These T cell receptor beta chains were read from a single sample in a study of blood T cell repertoires in COVID-19. Assay: immunoSEQ multiplex PCR; the TCRdb copy retains only in-frame clones and omits some. The repertoire holds over 65,000 clones, with around 81% as singletons. Material for sequencing was peripheral blood. Receptor source: a man aged 80 or over with acute or convalescent COVID-19. Both conserved end residues are part of each CDR3. Each record gives: CDR3 protein, CDR3 DNA, clone size, CDR3 length, D gene, V gene, J gene. D genes are given only for firm matches. A row's size may be missing; if present it is once, few, many or a size class.

CASSYGGTGWYEQYF,TGTGCCAGCAGTTACGGAGGGACAGGGTGGTACGAGCAGTACTTC,.,15,TRBD1,TRBV6-5,TRBJ2-7
CASSYRKGREQYF,TGTGCCAGCAGTTACCGAAAGGGGCGCGAGCAGTACTTC,.,13,.,TRBV6-2/TRBV6-3,TRBJ2-7
CASSSRGSTSGRNIQYF,TGTGCCAGCAGCTCCCGAGGGTCGACTAGCGGGAGAAACATTCAGTACTTC,.,17,TRBD2,TRBV11-2,TRBJ2-4
CASSSLDSSNQPQHF,TGTGCCAGCAGCTCGTTAGACAGTAGCAATCAGCCCCAGCATTTT,.,15,.,TRBV5-5,TRBJ1-5
CASSAGSVYGYTF,TGTGCCAGCAGTGCCGGGTCCGTCTATGGCTACACCTTC,.,13,.,TRBV28,TRBJ1-2
CASSLAASEETQYF,TGCGCCAGCAGCTTGGCGGCTAGCGAAGAGACCCAGTACTTC,once,14,.,TRBV5-1,TRBJ2-5
CASSSPSSDSSTDTQYF,TGTGCCAGCAGCTCGCCCTCTAGCGATAGTAGCACAGATACGCAGTATTTT,.,17,.,TRBV7-8,TRBJ2-3
CASSFSSSYNEQFF,TGCGCCAGCAGCTTTTCGAGCTCCTACAATGAGCAGTTCTTC,.,14,.,TRBV5-1,TRBJ2-1
CASSPRQGWARNEKLFF,TGTGCCAGCAGTCCTAGACAGGGTTGGGCCAGGAATGAAAAACTGTTTTTT,few,17,TRBD1,TRBV6-6,TRBJ1-4
CSVDRRGMLGEQYF,TGCAGCGTTGATCGAAGAGGGATGCTTGGGGAGCAGTACTTC,.,14,.,TRBV29-1,TRBJ2-7
CASSYSGALNYGYTF,TGTGCCAGCAGTTACTCAGGGGCCCTAAACTATGGCTACACCTTC,.,15,.,TRBV6-5,TRBJ1-2
CASSRTAGHQPQHF,TGTGCCAGCAGTCGAACAGCAGGGCATCAGCCCCAGCATTTT,once,14,.,TRBV28,TRBJ1-5
CASSQDLRQGGNEKLFF,TGTGCCAGCAGCCAAGATCTTAGGCAGGGAGGAAATGAAAAACTGTTTTTT,.,17,.,TRBV3-1/TRBV3-2,TRBJ1-4
CASRGQGARQETQYF,TGTGCCAGCAGGGGACAGGGGGCGAGGCAAGAGACCCAGTACTTC,.,15,TRBD1,TRBV6-5,TRBJ2-5
CASSPGQGVSTDTQYF,TGCGCCAGCAGCCCGGGACAGGGGGTTAGCACAGATACGCAGTATTTT,.,16,TRBD1,TRBV5-1,TRBJ2-3
CSARGLANYEQYF,TGCAGCGCCCGCGGGCTAGCTAACTACGAGCAGTACTTC,.,13,.,TRBV29-1,TRBJ2-7
CASSWDSPYEQYF,TGTGCCAGCAGCTGGGACAGCCCCTACGAGCAGTACTTC,.,13,TRBD1,TRBV7-9,TRBJ2-7
CATSDANRYPYEQYF,TGTGCCACCAGTGATGCCAACAGATATCCCTACGAGCAGTACTTC,once,15,.,TRBV24-1,TRBJ2-7
CASSLGGAMNEKLFF,TGTGCCAGCAGCTTAGGTGGGGCCATGAATGAAAAACTGTTTTTT,.,15,.,TRBV13,TRBJ1-4
CASSLGDTPYYGYTF,TGTGCCAGCAGCTTAGGTGACACCCCCTACTATGGCTACACCTTC,few,15,.,TRBV7-9,TRBJ1-2
CASRQTYTGELFF,TGTGCCAGCAGACAGACGTACACCGGGGAGCTGTTTTTT,.,13,.,TRBV2,TRBJ2-2
CASSEGNRGRSNEKLFF,TGTGCCAGCAGTGAAGGAAACAGGGGCAGGTCTAATGAAAAACTGTTTTTT,.,17,TRBD1,TRBV2,TRBJ1-4
CASSPRTGFENSPLHF,TGTGCCAGCAGCCCTAGGACAGGGTTCGAAAATTCACCCCTCCACTTT,.,16,TRBD1,TRBV14,TRBJ1-6
CASSPLGTDTQYF,TGTGCCAGCAGCCCACTCGGGACAGATACGCAGTATTTT,.,13,.,TRBV2,TRBJ2-3
CASSGSRGAANVLTF,TGTGCCAGTAGTGGGAGTCGGGGGGCGGCCAACGTCCTGACTTTC,.,15,.,TRBV19,TRBJ2-6
CASSFGQGDGYTF,TGTGCCAGCAGTTTCGGACAGGGGGATGGCTACACCTTC,.,13,TRBD1,TRBV12-3/TRBV12-4,TRBJ1-2
CASRGGLPNTEAFF,TGTGCCAGCAGGGGGGGACTCCCGAACACTGAAGCTTTCTTT,.,14,.,TRBV28,TRBJ1-1
CASSVQGRAEAFF,TGTGCCAGCAGCGTCCAGGGTAGGGCTGAAGCTTTCTTT,.,13,.,TRBV21-1,TRBJ1-1
CASSRRRVTYEQYF,TGTGCCAGCAGCCGCCGCCGGGTTACCTACGAGCAGTACTTC,.,14,.,TRBV5-8,TRBJ2-7
CASTLQGYGYTF,TGTGCCAGCACCTTACAGGGGTATGGCTACACCTTC,.,12,TRBD1,TRBV5-4,TRBJ1-2
CASSTRRETSYEQYF,TGTGCCAGCAGTACTAGGAGGGAGACCTCCTACGAGCAGTACTTC,.,15,.,TRBV6-4,TRBJ2-7
CASKGRGPSYEQYF,TGTGCCAGTAAAGGCAGGGGGCCATCCTACGAGCAGTACTTC,.,14,TRBD1,TRBV19,TRBJ2-7
CASSLPTSGMEGETQYF,TGCGCCAGCAGCTTGCCGACTAGCGGGATGGAGGGGGAGACCCAGTACTTC,.,17,TRBD2,TRBV5-1,TRBJ2-5
CASSLQAGGSYEQYF,TGTGCCAGCAGTTTACAAGCGGGGGGCTCCTACGAGCAGTACTTC,.,15,TRBD2,TRBV27,TRBJ2-7
CASTLRDRAGQPQHF,TGTGCCAGCACCCTCCGGGACAGGGCCGGTCAGCCCCAGCATTTT,.,15,TRBD1,TRBV28,TRBJ1-5